The 21 T cell receptor beta chains below all came from one sample that was sequenced in a study of shared clonotypes between healthy human individuals. Repertoires were generated with immunoSEQ multiplex PCR, while TCRdb's copy carries only in-frame clones and drops some. This sample has some 2,100,000 clones; 90% to 96% occur once, and the top ten carry approximately 0.13%. Sequencing input: naive CD4+ T cells sorted from blood. Specified subset: CD45RA+ positively selected. These receptors were obtained from a man aged 18 to 29 in good health.

V usage is TRBV4-1 and J usage is TRBJ2-5; 8 nucleotides match TRBD2. CDR3 length equals 17 residues. Per the germline V gene, CDR1 is MGHRA and CDR2 is YSYEKL. Germline trimming cut 0 bases from V and 5 bases from J; bases unmatched to any gene: 11. The CDR3 region is CASSQEPSGGLGETQYF. The CDR3 DNA sequence: TGCGCCAGCAGCCAAGAGCCCTCGGGGGGGCTTGGTGAGACCCAGTACTTC.

This chain links TRBV6-6 with TRBJ1-1; D not certain. The CDR3 has 11 amino acids. CDR1 is MNHNY, CDR2 SVGAGI, per germline (reference sequence). V was trimmed by 2 bases and J by 11 bases, leaving 9 bases between them. The CDR3 DNA follows: TGTGCCAGCAGTTACACATGGGCTGCTTTCTTT. Translation gives CASSYTWAAFF.

V is TRBV5-1 and J is TRBJ2-3; 11 bases agree with TRBD2. Germline loops: CDR1 SGHRS, CDR2 YFSETQ. CDR3 length: 17 residues. The V gene end was trimmed by 0 bases and the J gene end by 4 bases; junction bases not matched to a gene: 7. CDR3 in DNA: TGCGCCAGCAGCTTGGGCCTAGCGGGGGGAAACCCAGATACGCAGTATTTT. Translated: CASSLGLAGGNPDTQYF. Full variable domain (remainder filled in from reference TRBV5-1 and TRBJ2-3): KAGVTQTPRYLIKTRGQQVTLSCSPISGHRSVSWYQQTPGQGLQFLFEYFSETQRNKGNFPGRFSGRQFSNSRSEMNVSTLELGDSALYLCASSLGLAGGNPDTQYFGPGTRLTVL.

The J gene is TRBJ2-7, the V gene TRBV5-8; D not certain. CDR1 is SGHTS and CDR2 is YDEGEE in the germline V gene. The CDR3 extends over 11 amino acids. The V gene lost 4 bases and the J gene lost 4 bases, with 6 bases spanning the gap. The CDR3 nucleotides are TGTGCCAGCAGCAGAGATTACGAGCAGTACTTC. Translated, it gives CASSRDYEQYF.

The CDR3 DNA follows: TGTGCCAGCAGCCCCGGACTCATCAACAACATCTACGAGCAGTACTTC. Translation: CASSPGLINNIYEQYF. The genes are TRBV5-4 and TRBJ2-7, with a possible D match to TRBD2 (5 bases). The CDR3 spans 16 residues. The V and J ends lost 4 bases and 3 bases respectively, with 20 bases between them. Per the germline V gene, CDR1 is SGHNT and CDR2 is YYREEE (reference sequence).

Remarks on this clone: The same CDR3 arises from other DNA sequences in this sample as well. The V and J genes are TRBV5-6 and TRBJ2-5; 9 positions match TRBD1. This CDR3 region has 14 residues. CDR1 and CDR2 (germline): SGHDT, YYEEEE. V lost 3 bases and J lost 1; bases outside the gene matches: 1. The CDR3 DNA follows: TGTGCCAGCAGCTCGGACAGGGGCCAAGAGACCCAGTACTTC. Its translation: CASSSDRGQETQYF.

As to this clone: This CDR3 is also generated by other DNA sequences in the sample. The gene calls are TRBV9 and TRBJ1-1, with D possibly matching TRBD1 (5 bases). Germline values: CDR1 SGDLS, CDR2 YYNGEE. The CDR3 has 15 amino acids. V was clipped by 0 bases and J by 5 bases, with 14 bases between them. The CDR3 protein is CASSVGTGVGTEAFF. CDR3 DNA: TGTGCCAGCAGCGTAGGTACGGGGGTAGGGACTGAAGCTTTCTTT.

This clone has just one count. V usage is TRBV7-9 and J usage is TRBJ2-1; 11 bases are shared with TRBD2. CDR1 is SEHNR, CDR2 FQNEAQ, per germline (reference sequence). CDR3 length: 17 residues. V was clipped by 6 bases and J by 1 base; unmatched bases: 8. The CDR3 loop reads CASRSGTSGLSYNEQFF. DNA of the CDR3: TGTGCCAGCAGGAGTGGGACTAGCGGTCTTTCCTACAATGAGCAGTTCTTC.

This chain links TRBV5-1 with TRBJ2-7, with D uncertain. Trimming removed 6 bases at V and 9 bases at J, with 13 bases between. CDR1 is SGHRS and CDR2 is YFSETQ in the germline V gene. CDR3 length: 11 residues. In DNA, the CDR3 is TGCGCCAGCAAAGAGGCTGTGGTGCAGTACTTC. It yields the protein CASKEAVVQYF.

This clone has a single count. J is TRBJ1-2 and V is TRBV10-2; a possible D gene is TRBD1 (6 bases). V lost 4 bases and J lost 2, with 11 bases in between. The CDR3 runs to 14 residues. Germline V lookup: CDR1 WSHSY, CDR2 SAAADI. DNA of the CDR3: TGCGCCAGCAGTGCTCTGACAGGCAACTATGGCTACACCTTC. It codes for CASSALTGNYGYTF.

CDR3 loop: CATSRVGLLALETDTQYF. DNA of the CDR3: TGTGCCACCAGCAGAGTTGGCCTCCTGGCGTTAGAGACAGATACGCAGTATTTT. This chain uses TRBV15 with TRBJ2-3; D remains unclear. The CDR3 loop spans 18 amino acids. Germline CDR1 LNHNV, CDR2 YYDKDF (reference sequence). Trimming left V 1 base short and J 3 bases short, with 20 bases between. Drawing the rest from reference TRBV15 and TRBJ2-3, the complete variable domain is DAMVIQNPRYQVTQFGKPVTLSCSQTLNHNVMYWYQQKSSQAPKLLFHYYDKDFNNEADTPDNFQSRRPNTSFCFLDIRSPGLGDTAMYLCATSRVGLLALETDTQYFGPGTRLTVL.

The gene calls are TRBV4-3 and TRBJ1-1; weak D call: TRBD1 (5 bases). This CDR3 has 16 residues. The V and J ends lost 1 base and 3 bases respectively, with 15 bases between them. Germline assignment: CDR1 LGHNA and CDR2 YSLEER. The CDR3 protein is CASSQGKGERDTEAFF. The CDR3 DNA reads as TGCGCCAGCAGCCAAGGAAAAGGGGAGAGGGACACTGAAGCTTTCTTT.

Comment on this clone: The sample holds other DNA sequences that translate to the same CDR3. V gene TRBV6-6 combines with J gene TRBJ1-2; 7 nucleotides match TRBD1. The CDR3 spans 12 residues. Unmatched junction bases numbered 1, after V lost 6 bases and J lost 3 bases. The germline V gene has CDR1 MNHNY and CDR2 SVGAGI (reference sequence). The CDR3 coding sequence is TGTGCCAGCAGGCAGGGGGACTATGGCTACACCTTC. This sequence encodes CASRQGDYGYTF.

The chain employs TRBV7-3 and TRBJ2-3, with 12 bases identical to TRBD2. The trim removed 5 bases at V and 0 bases at J, leaving 3 bases unmatched. Per the germline V gene, CDR1 is SGHTA and CDR2 is FQGTGA. The CDR3 sequence is 16 residues long. The CDR3 bases are TGTGCCAGCAGCACGGGGACTAGCGGGAGCACAGATACGCAGTATTTT. Its translation: CASSTGTSGSTDTQYF.

This chain joins TRBV4-1 and TRBJ1-5; 9 bases line up with TRBD1. V lost 1 base, J lost 6 bases, and 1 base stayed unmatched. Germline V CDR1 and CDR2: MGHRA, YSYEKL. CDR3 length: 14 amino acids. The CDR3 DNA sequence: TGCGCCAGCAGCCAAGGACAGGGGGTTCAGCCCCAGCATTTT. It specifies CASSQGQGVQPQHF.

The CDR3 loop reads CSVGNRHTDTQYF. In DNA form, the CDR3 reads TGCAGCGTTGGGAACAGACACACAGATACGCAGTATTTT. The V gene is TRBV29-1, the J gene TRBJ2-3; the D is unclear. V lost 4 bases to trimming and J lost 2 bases, with 10 bases between them. CDR1 and CDR2 (germline): SQVTM, ANQGSEA. CDR3 length equals 13 residues.

The V gene is TRBV6-1, the J gene TRBJ1-5; D perhaps matches TRBD1 (5 bases). CDR3 size: 15 residues. Germline lookup yields CDR1 MNHNS and CDR2 SASEGT. V dropped 4 bases and J dropped 11 bases, with 21 bases sitting between them. The CDR3 bases are TGTGCCAGCAGTGCCCAGACAGCGAGGGGTTTATCCCAGCATTTT. Translating gives CASSAQTARGLSQHF.

The V and J genes are TRBV4-3 and TRBJ1-2; the D gene is possibly TRBD1 (5 bases). Deletions cut 1 base from V and 4 bases from J, with 13 bases between. From germline, CDR1 is LGHNA and CDR2 YSLEER. CDR3 length: 15 residues. The CDR3 nucleotides are TGCGCCAGCAGCCAAGGGGACCGGGACCTCTATGGCTACACCTTC. Protein: CASSQGDRDLYGYTF.

J is TRBJ2-1 and V is TRBV25-1, with a tentative D call TRBD1 (6 bases). The CDR3 runs 16 residues. Germline V gene lookup returns CDR1 MGHDK and CDR2 SYGVNS. V was shortened by 1 base and J by 1 base, with 11 bases between the two germline ends. The chain's CDR3 is CASSEWQGPSYNEQFF. As DNA, the CDR3 is TGTGCCAGCAGTGAATGGCAGGGGCCTTCCTACAATGAGCAGTTCTTC.

The chain is built from TRBV4-1 and TRBJ2-3; 7 bases line up with TRBD1. Germline trimming cut 1 base from V and 5 bases from J; bases unmatched to any gene: 9. The germline V gene encodes CDR1 MGHRA and CDR2 YSYEKL. This CDR3 has 16 residues. CDR3 sequence: CASSQGPIHRGDTQYF. The CDR3, as DNA: TGCGCCAGCAGCCAAGGCCCCATTCACAGGGGAGATACGCAGTATTTT.

The chain recombines TRBV28 with TRBJ2-5; 9 bases are a match to TRBD1. From germline, CDR1 is MDHEN and CDR2 SYDVKM. The CDR3 is 16 amino acids. The J segment lost 1 base and the V segment lost 2 bases, leaving 5 bases of the junction unmatched. The CDR3 region has the DNA TGTGCCAGCAGTTTACTTGGGACAGGGAGCCAAGAGACCCAGTACTTC. This translates into CASSLLGTGSQETQYF.